This T cell receptor (beta chain) emerged from a study of identifying expanded T cells in peripheral blood. Findings and caveats of the study: Differentially abundant clones: 1 to 1.5 between replicates, just under 17 at around 2 weeks, 19 to 20 at four. Approximately two-week clone count variance significantly increased as total template count grew.

This clone has just a few counts. Its antigen is undetermined. Collection occurred without any documented infections or immune events in donors. Germline values: CDR1 MGHRA, CDR2 YSYEKL. The ends were cut back, 1 base at V and 9 bases at J, with 21 bases in the middle. This CDR3 region has 16 residues. Measured with immunoSEQ multiplex PCR; TCRdb has only the in-frame clones, and not every one. The sample holds tens of thousands of clones; roughly 88% are singletons and the top ten take roughly 4%. This clonotype was obtained from a person aged 18-70 years in good health. V usage is TRBV4-1 and J usage is TRBJ2-5; no firm D call. Sequenced: blood. In DNA form, the CDR3 reads TGCGCCAGCAGCCAAGTCTCGGCGATCGAGAGAGTTCCCCAGTACTTC. It translates to CASSQVSAIERVPQYF.